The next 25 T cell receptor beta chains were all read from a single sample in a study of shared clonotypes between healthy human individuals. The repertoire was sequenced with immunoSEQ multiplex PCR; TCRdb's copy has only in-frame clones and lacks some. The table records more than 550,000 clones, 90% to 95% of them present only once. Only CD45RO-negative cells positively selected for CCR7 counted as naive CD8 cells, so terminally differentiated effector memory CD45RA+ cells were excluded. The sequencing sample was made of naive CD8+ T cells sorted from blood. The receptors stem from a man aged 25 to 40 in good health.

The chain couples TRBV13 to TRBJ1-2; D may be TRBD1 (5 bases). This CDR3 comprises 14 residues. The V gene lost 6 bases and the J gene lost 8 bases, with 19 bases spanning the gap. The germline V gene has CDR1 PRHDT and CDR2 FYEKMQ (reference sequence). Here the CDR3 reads CASRPPRGKGGYTF. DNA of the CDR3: TGTGCCAGCAGGCCTCCCCGGGGGAAGGGGGGCTACACCTTC.

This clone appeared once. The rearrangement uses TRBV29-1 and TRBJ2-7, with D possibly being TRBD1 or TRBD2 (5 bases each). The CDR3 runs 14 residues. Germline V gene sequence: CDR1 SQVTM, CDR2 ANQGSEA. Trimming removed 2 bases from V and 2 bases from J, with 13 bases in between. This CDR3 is CSVERPGSTYEQYF. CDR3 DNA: TGCAGCGTTGAACGCCCAGGGAGCACCTACGAGCAGTACTTC.

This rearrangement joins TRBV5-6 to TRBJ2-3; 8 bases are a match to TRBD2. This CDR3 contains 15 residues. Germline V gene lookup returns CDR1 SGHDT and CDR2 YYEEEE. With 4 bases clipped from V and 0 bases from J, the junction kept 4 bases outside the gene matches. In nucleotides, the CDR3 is TGTGCCAGCAGCGAAGGACTAGCCAGCACAGATACGCAGTATTTT. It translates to CASSEGLASTDTQYF.

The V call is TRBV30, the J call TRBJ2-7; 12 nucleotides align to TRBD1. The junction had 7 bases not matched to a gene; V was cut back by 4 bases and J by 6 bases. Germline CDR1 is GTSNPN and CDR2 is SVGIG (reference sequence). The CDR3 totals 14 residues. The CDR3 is CAWTKGQGASEQYF. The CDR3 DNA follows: TGTGCCTGGACCAAGGGACAGGGGGCATCCGAGCAGTACTTC.

CDR3 in DNA: TGCGCCAGCAGCCAAGACCCTGGAAACACCATATATTTT. Translated: CASSQDPGNTIYF. This chain joins TRBV4-1 and TRBJ1-3; D gene uncertain. V gave up 0 bases and J gave up 2 bases, with 2 bases separating them. Germline CDR1 MGHRA, CDR2 YSYEKL. The CDR3 covers 13 residues.

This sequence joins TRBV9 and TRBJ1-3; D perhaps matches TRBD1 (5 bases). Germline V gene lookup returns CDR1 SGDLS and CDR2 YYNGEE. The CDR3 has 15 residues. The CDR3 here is CASGGTQVGGNTIYF. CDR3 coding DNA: TGTGCGTCGGGGGGGACCCAAGTCGGTGGAAACACCATATATTTT. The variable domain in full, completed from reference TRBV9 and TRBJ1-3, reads DSGVTQTPKHLITATGQRVTLRCSPRSGDLSVYWYQQSLDQGLQFLIQYYNGEERAKGNILERFSAQQFPDLHSELNLSSLELGDSALYFCASGGTQVGGNTIYFGEGSWLTVV.

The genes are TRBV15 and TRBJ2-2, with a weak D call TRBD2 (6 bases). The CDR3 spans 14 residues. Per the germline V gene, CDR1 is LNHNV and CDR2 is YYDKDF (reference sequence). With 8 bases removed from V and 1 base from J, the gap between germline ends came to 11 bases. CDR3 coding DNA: TGTGCCACCGGTTTGGGGGGGAACACCGGGGAGCTGTTTTTT. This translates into CATGLGGNTGELFF.

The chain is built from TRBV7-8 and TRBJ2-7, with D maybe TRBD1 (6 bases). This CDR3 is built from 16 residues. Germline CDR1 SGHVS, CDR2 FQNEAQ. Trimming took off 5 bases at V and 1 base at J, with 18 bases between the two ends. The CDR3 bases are TGTGCCAGCAGCCTAAAACGGGACAAGGGTTCCTACGAGCAGTACTTC. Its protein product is CASSLKRDKGSYEQYF.

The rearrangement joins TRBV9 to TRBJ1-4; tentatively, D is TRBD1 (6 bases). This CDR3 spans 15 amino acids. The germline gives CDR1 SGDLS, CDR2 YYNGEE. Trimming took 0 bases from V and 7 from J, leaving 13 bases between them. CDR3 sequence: CASSVDTGSGEKLFF. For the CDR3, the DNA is TGTGCCAGCAGCGTAGATACAGGGAGTGGTGAAAAACTGTTTTTT.

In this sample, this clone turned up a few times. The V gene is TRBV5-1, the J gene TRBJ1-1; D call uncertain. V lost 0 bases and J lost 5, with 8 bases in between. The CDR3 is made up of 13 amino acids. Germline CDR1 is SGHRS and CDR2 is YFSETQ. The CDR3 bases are TGCGCCAGCAGCTTGGTCGTCGGTACTGAAGCTTTCTTT. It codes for CASSLVVGTEAFF. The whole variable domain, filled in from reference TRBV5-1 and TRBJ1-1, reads KAGVTQTPRYLIKTRGQQVTLSCSPISGHRSVSWYQQTPGQGLQFLFEYFSETQRNKGNFPGRFSGRQFSNSRSEMNVSTLELGDSALYLCASSLVVGTEAFFGQGTRLTVV.

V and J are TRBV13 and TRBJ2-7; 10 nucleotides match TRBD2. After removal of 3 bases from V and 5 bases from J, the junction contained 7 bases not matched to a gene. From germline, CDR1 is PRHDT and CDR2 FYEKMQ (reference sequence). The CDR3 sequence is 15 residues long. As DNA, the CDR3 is TGTGCCAGCAGCTTTTCCCTAGCGGGAGCGGACGAGCAGTACTTC. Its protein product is CASSFSLAGADEQYF.

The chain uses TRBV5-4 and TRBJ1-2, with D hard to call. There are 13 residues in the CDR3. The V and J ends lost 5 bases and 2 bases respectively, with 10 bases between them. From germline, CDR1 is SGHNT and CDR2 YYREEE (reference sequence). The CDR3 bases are TGTGCCAGCAGGGATCTATCCAACTATGGCTACACCTTC. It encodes CASRDLSNYGYTF.

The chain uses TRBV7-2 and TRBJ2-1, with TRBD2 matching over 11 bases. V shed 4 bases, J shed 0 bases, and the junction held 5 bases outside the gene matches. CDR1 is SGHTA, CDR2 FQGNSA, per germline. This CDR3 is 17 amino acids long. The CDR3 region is CASSSGLAGSSYNEQFF. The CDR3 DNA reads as TGTGCCAGCAGCTCCGGACTAGCGGGTAGCTCCTACAATGAGCAGTTCTTC.

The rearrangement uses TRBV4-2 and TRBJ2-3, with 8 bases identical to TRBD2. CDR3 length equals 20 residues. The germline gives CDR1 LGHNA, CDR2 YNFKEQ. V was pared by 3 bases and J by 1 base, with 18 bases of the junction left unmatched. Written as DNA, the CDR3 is TGTGCCAGCAGCCAGGACTACTTTGGCGGGAGGCTATTGGGCACAGATACGCAGTATTTT. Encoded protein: CASSQDYFGGRLLGTDTQYF.

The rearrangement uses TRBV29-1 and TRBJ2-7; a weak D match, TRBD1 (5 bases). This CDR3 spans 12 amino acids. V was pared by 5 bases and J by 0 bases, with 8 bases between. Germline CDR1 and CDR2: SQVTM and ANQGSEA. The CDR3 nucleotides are TGCAGCGTTTCGGACAACTCCTACGAGCAGTACTTC. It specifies CSVSDNSYEQYF.

Here the CDR3 DNA reads TGTGCCAGCAGCCAATTCGGGGGTTTAGCCAAAAACATTCAGTACTTC. Amino acids: CASSQFGGLAKNIQYF. The chain combines TRBV14 with TRBJ2-4, with D possibly matching TRBD2 (6 bases). Trimming cost V 2 bases and J 0 bases, with 11 bases left between them. Germline CDR1 is SGHDN and CDR2 is FVKESK. This CDR3 is built from 16 residues.

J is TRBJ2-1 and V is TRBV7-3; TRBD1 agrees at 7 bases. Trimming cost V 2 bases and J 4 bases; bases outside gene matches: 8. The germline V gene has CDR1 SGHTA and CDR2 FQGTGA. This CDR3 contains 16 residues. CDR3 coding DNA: TGTGCCAGCAGCTTAGGTTCAGGGGGAGAATACAATGAGCAGTTCTTC. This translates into CASSLGSGGEYNEQFF. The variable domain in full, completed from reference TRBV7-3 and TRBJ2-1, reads GAGVSQTPSNKVTEKGKYVELRCDPISGHTALYWYRQSLGQGPEFLIYFQGTGAADDSGLPNDRFFAVRPEGSVSTLKIQRTERGDSAVYLCASSLGSGGEYNEQFFGPGTRLTVL.

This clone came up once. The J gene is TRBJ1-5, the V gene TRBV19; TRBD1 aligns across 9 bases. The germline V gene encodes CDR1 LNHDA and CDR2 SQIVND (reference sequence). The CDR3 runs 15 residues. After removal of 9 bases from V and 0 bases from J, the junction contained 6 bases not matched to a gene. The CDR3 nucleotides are TGTGCCAGCTCGACAGGGGGGTATAGCAATCAGCCCCAGCATTTT. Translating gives CASSTGGYSNQPQHF.

The CDR3 here is CAWSVQGCYNQPQHF. DNA for the CDR3: TGTGCCTGGAGTGTACAGGGGTGCTATAATCAGCCCCAGCATTTT. This chain uses TRBV30 with TRBJ1-5; the match to TRBD1 covers 7 bases. CDR3 size: 15 residues. The V and J ends lost 0 bases and 4 bases, in that order; junction bases with no gene match: 6. The germline CDR1 and CDR2 sequences are GTSNPN and SVGIG (reference sequence). The whole variable domain, filled in from reference TRBV30 and TRBJ1-5, reads SQTIHQWPATLVQPVGSPLSLECTVEGTSNPNLYWYRQAAGRGLQLLFYSVGIGQISSEVPQNLSASRPQDRQFILSSKKLLLSDSGFYLCAWSVQGCYNQPQHFGDGTRLSIL.

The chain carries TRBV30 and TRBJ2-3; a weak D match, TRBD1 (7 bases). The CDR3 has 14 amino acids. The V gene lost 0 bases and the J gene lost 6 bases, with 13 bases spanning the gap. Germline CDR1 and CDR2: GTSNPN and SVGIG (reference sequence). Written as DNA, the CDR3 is TGTGCCTGGAGTGTGGCAGGGGGAGGTGATACGCAGTATTTT. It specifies CAWSVAGGGDTQYF.

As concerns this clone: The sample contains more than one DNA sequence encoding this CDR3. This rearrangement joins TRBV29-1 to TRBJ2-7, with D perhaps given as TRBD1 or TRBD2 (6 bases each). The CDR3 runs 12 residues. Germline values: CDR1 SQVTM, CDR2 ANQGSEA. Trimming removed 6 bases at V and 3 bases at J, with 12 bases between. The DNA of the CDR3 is TGCAGCGTGGGGGGCAGGGGCTACGAGCAGTACTTC. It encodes CSVGGRGYEQYF.

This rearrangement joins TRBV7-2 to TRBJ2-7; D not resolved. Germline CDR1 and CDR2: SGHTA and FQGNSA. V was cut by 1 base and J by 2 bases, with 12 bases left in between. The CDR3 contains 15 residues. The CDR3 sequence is CASSLVSVGTYEQYF. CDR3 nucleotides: TGTGCCAGCAGCTTAGTGTCAGTAGGCACCTACGAGCAGTACTTC.

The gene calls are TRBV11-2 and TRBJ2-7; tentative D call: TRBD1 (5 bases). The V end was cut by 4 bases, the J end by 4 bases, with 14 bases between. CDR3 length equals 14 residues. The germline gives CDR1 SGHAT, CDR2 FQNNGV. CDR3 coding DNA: TGTGCCAGCAGCTCTTTAGGTAGGGGATACGAGCAGTACTTC. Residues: CASSSLGRGYEQYF.

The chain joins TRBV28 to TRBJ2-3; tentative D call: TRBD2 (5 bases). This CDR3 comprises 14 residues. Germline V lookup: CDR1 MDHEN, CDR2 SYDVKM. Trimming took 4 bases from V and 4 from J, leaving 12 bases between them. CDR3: CASSSRTPPDTQYF. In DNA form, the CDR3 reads TGTGCCAGCAGTTCAAGGACTCCGCCAGATACGCAGTATTTT.

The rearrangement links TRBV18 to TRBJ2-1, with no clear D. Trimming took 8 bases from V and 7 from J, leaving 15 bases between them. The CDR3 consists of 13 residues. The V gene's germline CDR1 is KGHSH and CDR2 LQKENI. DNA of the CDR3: TGTGCCAGCCGGACCTTAAAAACTAATGAGCAGTTCTTC. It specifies CASRTLKTNEQFF.